This T cell receptor beta chain is drawn from a study of blood T cell repertoires in COVID-19. Clones were sequenced by immunoSEQ multiplex PCR, and TCRdb holds only the in-frame ones, with some missing. This sample has 200,000 to 250,000 clones; approximately 86% occur once, and the top ten carry around 6%. The V end lost 3 bases, the J end lost 4 bases, and 10 bases lay between the germline ends. Germline V gene data show CDR1 as SEHNR and CDR2 as FQNEAQ (reference sequence). This CDR3 spans 14 amino acids. The clonotype was recovered from a woman aged 30 to 39 with acute COVID-19. V and J are TRBV7-9 and TRBJ1-5; D is possibly TRBD1 (5 bases). Sequences were obtained from PBMCs or T cells enriched from blood (not recorded which). DNA for the CDR3: TGTGCCAGCAGCTTGGGGACTGTTAATCAGCCCCAGCATTTT. It codes for CASSLGTVNQPQHF.